Listed below are T cell receptor beta chains from one sample, sequenced in a study of CD8 T cells in ankylosing spondylitis. MiXCR was run by TCRdb on the 5' RACE reads, yielding one entry per CDR3 protein. The sample lists tens of thousands of distinct CDR3 sequences, 30% occurring once. Sequencing input: synovial fluid, either unsorted or a sorted T cell fraction (not recorded which). All receptors derive from a male donor with ankylosing spondylitis. CDR3s include the opening cysteine and the closing phenylalanine or tryptophan. A D gene is named only where the DNA matches it firmly. Expanded clones get a size class; other rows say once, few or many, or leave the size out.

d_call	v_call	j_call	clone_size	cdr3_nt	cdr3_aa
-	TRBV1	TRBJ2-3	few	TGCACCAGCAGCCTAGCGGGAGCCCCAGATACGCAGTATTTT	CTSSLAGAPDTQYF
-	TRBV7-9	TRBJ2-2	few	TGTGCCAGCAGCTGGGAGACGAACACCGGGGAGCTGTTTTTT	CASSWETNTGELFF
-	TRBV24-1	TRBJ1-5	many	TGTGCCACCAGTGATTTGGCCGGTAATCAGCCCCAGCATTTT	CATSDLAGNQPQHF
TRBD2	TRBV2	TRBJ2-1	-	TGTGCCAGCAGTGAAGGGACTAGCGGGGGGTATGAGCAGTTCTTC	CASSEGTSGGYEQFF
TRBD1	TRBV20-1	TRBJ2-1	few	TGCAGTGCTAGAGGGACAGGGGAGAATGAGCAGTTCTTC	CSARGTGENEQFF
TRBD2	TRBV11-2	TRBJ2-5	few	TGTGCCAGCAGCCTGCAGGGACTAGCCAGAGAGACCCAGTACTTC	CASSLQGLARETQYF
-	TRBV29-1	TRBJ1-2	-	TGCAGCGAAAGGGTGATGTTTGGCTACACCTTC	CSERVMFGYTF
-	TRBV6-5	TRBJ2-7	-	TGTGCCAGCAGTTTCCGGGACACTGGCTACGAGCAGTACTTC	CASSFRDTGYEQYF
-	TRBV12-5	TRBJ2-3	many	TGTGCTAGTGGTTTGCGGGAAGGACCATTAAGGGATACGCAGTATTTT	CASGLREGPLRDTQYF
TRBD2	TRBV7-6	TRBJ2-5	few	TGTGCCAGCACCAAAAGAGGGGCTAGCGGGGGAAAAGAGACCCAGTACTTC	CASTKRGASGGKETQYF
-	TRBV13	TRBJ2-1	many	TGTGCCAGCAGCTTAGAAGGCGGGTCCGACAATGAGCAGTTCTTC	CASSLEGGSDNEQFF
-	TRBV12-3/TRBV12-4	TRBJ1-4	-	TGTGCCAGCAGTTTACAGTGGGCAGCTAATGAAAAACTGTTTTTT	CASSLQWAANEKLFF
TRBD1	TRBV5-4	TRBJ1-1	-	TGTGCCAGCAGCGAACAGGGGCCCTTACCTGGGAACACTGAAGCTTTCTTT	CASSEQGPLPGNTEAFF
-	TRBV5-1	TRBJ2-3	-	TGCGCCAGCAGGTTTCCCTCCAACTCAACTAGCACAGATACGCAGTATTTT	CASRFPSNSTSTDTQYF
TRBD1	TRBV20-1	TRBJ1-5	many	TGCAGTGCCTCTCGCCGGACAGGTTGGAATCAGCCCCAGCATTTT	CSASRRTGWNQPQHF
-	TRBV11-2	TRBJ2-7	-	TGTGCCAGCAGCTTCTCTCCCGAGCAGTACTTC	CASSFSPEQYF
-	TRBV20-1	TRBJ1-2	-	TGCAGTGCTAGACCCTCTCGGATGGGAGCTAACTATGGCTACACCTTC	CSARPSRMGANYGYTF
-	TRBV2	TRBJ2-3	few	TGTGCCAGCAGTGAGGGTGTCGGCGCAGATACGCAGTATTTT	CASSEGVGADTQYF
-	TRBV12-3/TRBV12-4	TRBJ2-3	many	TGTGCCAGCGAGGGGGGGGCAGAACCAGATACGCAGTATTTT	CASEGGAEPDTQYF
-	TRBV27	TRBJ1-2	-	TGTGCCAGCAGTTTATCGGTAGGGTCGACTGGCTACACCTTC	CASSLSVGSTGYTF
TRBD1	TRBV25-1	TRBJ1-6	few	TGTGCCAGCAGTGTGGGAGGGACAGGAGGACGAGGGTCACCCCTCCACTTT	CASSVGGTGGRGSPLHF
-	TRBV30	TRBJ2-5	many	TGTGCCTGGAGTGTATTCCTCCAAGAGACCCAGTACTTC	CAWSVFLQETQYF
TRBD2	TRBV7-9	TRBJ2-1	many	TGTGCCAGCAGCTTAAGAATCGGGGCGGGACTAGCGGGAGCAGAGCAGTTCTTC	CASSLRIGAGLAGAEQFF
-	TRBV7-9	TRBJ1-1	-	TGTGCCAGCGAGGCTCCGATGAACACTGAAGCTTTCTTT	CASEAPMNTEAFF
-	TRBV27	TRBJ2-4	few	TGTGCCAGCAGTTTATTCGGACAGCAAAACATTCAGTACTTC	CASSLFGQQNIQYF
TRBD1	TRBV4-1	TRBJ1-5	-	TGCGCCAGCAGCCAAGACCCTGACAGGGCCCGCAATCAGCCCCAGCATTTT	CASSQDPDRARNQPQHF
TRBD2	TRBV4-1	TRBJ2-2	many	TGCGCCAGCAGCCAAAAGACGGGCGGGGGGGGCATTGCCGGGGAGCTGTTTTTT	CASSQKTGGGGIAGELFF
TRBD1	TRBV14	TRBJ2-1	-	TGTGCCAGCAGACCCCGACAGGGTGCCTACAATGAGCAGTTCTTC	CASRPRQGAYNEQFF
-	TRBV7-9	TRBJ1-5	few	TGTGCCAGCAGCTTAGACGGCTTTAATCAGCCCCAGCATTTT	CASSLDGFNQPQHF